This T cell receptor beta chain is drawn from a study of blood T cell repertoires in COVID-19. Across the whole study: Researchers got acute and convalescent COVID-19 samples from the United States, Italy and Spain.

Enrolled through a virtual design, the participants were between roughly 18 and 90 years of age and came from under 25 US areas. The recovered donors of Cohort 3 showed two negative PCRs, clearance, or symptom resolution. Under the authors' procedure: Amplified reference gene primers provided the basis for estimating nucleated cell counts. Libraries were prepared by immunoSEQ multiplex PCR; TCRdb keeps only in-frame clonotypes and omits some of them. V, J and clone size are taken as reported in that table, and D and trimming were inferred from the DNA itself. The sample holds fewer than 450,000 clones, 88% seen once. The CDR3 consists of 16 residues. The V and J ends lost 3 bases and 0 bases respectively, with 12 bases between them. The germline V gene encodes CDR1 LNHDA and CDR2 SQIVND (reference sequence).

This rearrangement joins TRBV19 to TRBJ1-5, with a weak D call TRBD1 (5 bases). Sample: PBMCs or T cells enriched from blood (not recorded which). This TCR was recovered from a woman younger than 30 who had recovered from COVID-19. The CDR3 DNA reads as TGTGCCAGTAGTATGGGAGGGGTTCTTAGCAATCAGCCCCAGCATTTT. It encodes CASSMGGVLSNQPQHF.